This passage covers 17 T cell receptor beta chains from one sample sequenced in a study of blood T cell repertoires in COVID-19. Using immunoSEQ multiplex PCR, the repertoire was profiled, and TCRdb retains in-frame clones only, with some absent. Of about 210,000 clones in the sample, 75% to 85% were seen once. The sample taken for sequencing was peripheral blood. All receptors derive from a human donor in a cohort sampled during active COVID-19.

This clone was counted between two and nine times. The chain employs TRBV6-5 and TRBJ1-1; D ambiguous. The CDR3 totals 12 residues. Looked up from germline, CDR1 is MNHEY and CDR2 is SVGAGI. With 5 bases removed from V and 1 base from J, the gap between germline ends came to 5 bases. CDR3 DNA: TGTGCCAGCAGTCGACAGAACACTGAAGCTTTCTTT. This sequence encodes CASSRQNTEAFF.

The J gene is TRBJ1-4, the V gene TRBV9; tentative D call: TRBD1 (5 bases). The CDR3 loop spans 15 amino acids. CDR1 is SGDLS and CDR2 is YYNGEE in the germline V gene. Trimming removed 4 bases at V and 3 bases at J, with 13 bases between. The CDR3 protein is CASSPGGAANEKLFF. In nucleotides, the CDR3 is TGTGCCAGCAGCCCGGGTGGGGCGGCTAATGAAAAACTGTTTTTT.

The rearrangement links TRBV5-5 to TRBJ2-3, with unresolved D. The germline V and J ends were trimmed by 2 bases and 0 bases, with 7 bases remaining between them. The CDR3 has 14 amino acids. Germline CDR1 reads SGHKS; CDR2 reads YYEKEE (reference sequence). In DNA form, the CDR3 reads TGTGCCAGCAGCTTACCAACAAGCACAGATACGCAGTATTTT. Translating it yields CASSLPTSTDTQYF. The whole variable domain, filled in from reference TRBV5-5 and TRBJ2-3, reads DAGVTQSPTHLIKTRGQQVTLRCSPISGHKSVSWYQQVLGQGPQFIFQYYEKEERGRGNFPDRFSARQFPNYSSELNVNALLLGDSALYLCASSLPTSTDTQYFGPGTRLTVL.

This chain connects TRBV24-1 to TRBJ2-3, with TRBD1 matching over 9 bases. J lost 2 bases, V lost 9 bases, and 8 bases had no gene match. Germline V gene data show CDR1 as KGHDR and CDR2 as SFDVKD. CDR3 length: 15 amino acids. CDR3 bases: TGTGCCACCGGCGACCGGGACAGGGCCACAGATACGCAGTATTTT. This gives the protein CATGDRDRATDTQYF.

The CDR3 DNA reads as TGTGCCAGCAGTTTACAGGGGGCTAGCTTTCGCCATAGGAATGAGCAGTTCTTC. Translated: CASSLQGASFRHRNEQFF. This sequence joins TRBV27 and TRBJ2-1, with TRBD1 matching over 8 bases. This CDR3 contains 18 residues. CDR1 is MNHEY, CDR2 SMNVEV, per germline (reference sequence). V lost 2 bases, J lost 7 bases, and 16 bases stayed unmatched.

J is TRBJ1-3 and V is TRBV2; possible D gene TRBD1, 5 bases. The CDR3 is made up of 14 amino acids. Germline CDR1 SNHLY, CDR2 FYNNEI. V was pared by 7 bases and J by 8 bases, with 18 bases between. The CDR3 sequence is CASKAGSLGDTIYF. Written as DNA, the CDR3 is TGTGCCAGCAAGGCAGGATCATTAGGGGACACCATATATTTT.

This chain links TRBV6-5 with TRBJ2-6; TRBD2 is a possible D gene (5 bases). Trimming removed 4 bases from V and 0 bases from J, with 10 bases in between. This CDR3 has 16 residues. Germline V gives CDR1 MNHEY, CDR2 SVGAGI. The CDR3 nucleotides read TGTGCCAGCAGTTCTTTCGGAGGCTCTGGGGCCAACGTCCTGACTTTC. Its protein product is CASSSFGGSGANVLTF.

The chain uses TRBV19 and TRBJ1-2; D is uncertain. CDR1 and CDR2 from the germline V gene are LNHDA and SQIVND (reference sequence). The V end was cut by 3 bases, the J end by 3 bases, with 11 bases between. This CDR3 spans 14 amino acids. The CDR3 DNA is TGTGCCAGTAGTATCCCATCAGGATACTATGGCTACACCTTC. This codes for CASSIPSGYYGYTF.

The chain combines TRBV5-1 with TRBJ2-1; 12 nucleotides line up with TRBD2. Germline CDR1 SGHRS, CDR2 YFSETQ. V was clipped by 0 bases and J by 9 bases; unmatched bases: 4. The CDR3 length is 15 residues. The CDR3 is CASSLASGRGGEQFF. CDR3 nucleotide sequence: TGCGCCAGCAGCTTGGCTAGCGGGAGGGGTGGTGAGCAGTTCTTC. Variable domain in full (rest from reference TRBV5-1 and TRBJ2-1): KAGVTQTPRYLIKTRGQQVTLSCSPISGHRSVSWYQQTPGQGLQFLFEYFSETQRNKGNFPGRFSGRQFSNSRSEMNVSTLELGDSALYLCASSLASGRGGEQFFGPGTRLTVL.

The V gene is TRBV7-3, the J gene TRBJ2-3; D is perhaps TRBD2 (5 bases). CDR1 is SGHTA and CDR2 is FQGTGA in the germline V gene. The length of the CDR3 is 15 residues. Trimming left V 2 bases short and J 5 bases short, with 14 bases between. In DNA form, the CDR3 reads TGTGCCAGCAGCTTACATAGGCTAGCAATAGATACGCAGTATTTT. It translates to CASSLHRLAIDTQYF.

The CDR3 DNA sequence: TGTGCCAGCAGTGAAGGGACCCGACGGGGCAATGAGCAGTTCTTC. Translated: CASSEGTRRGNEQFF. The chain combines TRBV6-1 with TRBJ2-1, with D maybe TRBD2 (5 bases). Trimming shortened V by 1 base and J by 6 bases, and 13 bases separated the two germline ends. Germline V gene data show CDR1 as MNHNS and CDR2 as SASEGT. This CDR3 contains 15 residues.

V and J are TRBV25-1 and TRBJ1-1; D is undetermined. The V end was cut by 7 bases, the J end by 0 bases, with 3 bases between. From germline, CDR1 is MGHDK and CDR2 SYGVNS. The CDR3 has 11 amino acids. CDR3 sequence (DNA): TGTGCCAGCACTTTGAACACTGAAGCTTTCTTT. Translation gives CASTLNTEAFF.

DNA for the CDR3: TGTGCCATCAGTGAGCAAGGAGGGAGGAGCTCCTACAATGAGCAGTTCTTC. Translation gives CAISEQGGRSSYNEQFF. The chain is built from TRBV10-3 and TRBJ2-1; D might be TRBD2 (6 bases). CDR3 length equals 17 residues. CDR1 ENHRY and CDR2 SYGVKD come from the germline V gene. The germline V and J ends were trimmed by 2 bases and 0 bases, with 14 bases remaining between them.

This chain connects TRBV6-5 to TRBJ2-5, with D maybe TRBD1 (6 bases). Per germline, CDR1 MNHEY and CDR2 SVGAGI. Trimming shortened V by 5 bases and J by 2 bases, and 12 bases separated the two germline ends. The CDR3 sequence is 14 residues long. The chain's CDR3 is CASSHAGVQETQYF. The CDR3, as DNA: TGTGCCAGCAGTCATGCAGGGGTTCAAGAGACCCAGTACTTC.

V usage is TRBV3-1 (or the pseudogene TRBV3-2) and J usage is TRBJ2-7, with TRBD2 as a possible D gene (5 bases). The CDR3 consists of 15 residues. Trimming stripped 1 base from V and 3 bases from J, with 13 bases between. Germline CDR1 reads LGHDT; CDR2 reads YNNKEL (reference sequence). DNA for the CDR3: TGTGCCAGCAGCCAAGTCCCGGGATCAAACTACGAGCAGTACTTC. This encodes CASSQVPGSNYEQYF.

This clone has just one count. The chain recombines TRBV6-2 or TRBV6-3 with TRBJ2-2; weak D call: TRBD2 (5 bases). This CDR3 contains 15 residues. CDR1 and CDR2 (germline): MNHEY, SVGEGT. V was pared by 4 bases and J by 5 bases, with 14 bases between. CDR3 protein: CASSSPRGSTGELFF. CDR3 DNA sequence: TGTGCCAGCAGTTCCCCCCGGGGATCTACCGGGGAGCTGTTTTTT.

J is TRBJ2-2 and V is TRBV7-9; perhaps TRBD1 as D (6 bases). Germline-derived CDR1 and CDR2 are SEHNR and FQNEAQ (reference sequence). The CDR3 totals 14 residues. Trimming left V 5 bases short and J 5 bases short, with 12 bases between. The chain's CDR3 is CASSLGDITGELFF. CDR3 DNA: TGTGCCAGCAGCCTTGGGGACATAACCGGGGAGCTGTTTTTT.